This T cell receptor beta chain was captured by sequencing in a study of CD8+ T cells in alopecia areata. In each case, RNA was isolated and then reverse transcribed into cDNA as the sequencing template. TCRdb keeps only in-frame clones here, not all; method: immunoSEQ multiplex PCR. This sample has about 74,000 clones; about 30% occur once, and the top ten carry 14% to 15%. This clone was detected only a few times. Its antigen is not identified. Treatment specified: oral pan-JAK inhibitor, 5-10 mg twice daily. Alopecia areata patients provided lesional scalp punch biopsies and peripheral blood. The authors sorted CD4+ and CD8+ T cells from PBMCs. Study-wide results and limits: Many of the expanded lesional clones endured in scalp and blood while on tofacitinib. Scalp samples also yield sequences of resident alphabeta T cells from normal skin.

Between the trimmed V and J ends, which lost 6 bases and 2 bases, there was a span of 13 bases. The germline V gene encodes CDR1 SQVTM and CDR2 ANQGSEA. The length of the CDR3 is 13 residues. Source: CD8+ T cells sorted from blood, taken at week 4, from a patient treated with tofacitinib. The clonotype comes from a human donor with alopecia areata. The chain couples TRBV29-1 to TRBJ2-5; TRBD1 is a possible D gene (6 bases). The CDR3 protein is CSVQQGLQETQYF. The CDR3 DNA reads TGCAGCGTCCAACAGGGATTACAAGAGACCCAGTACTTC.